This TCR beta chain was observed in a study of T cell clusters in autoimmune cytopenias. Study-wide results and limits: TRB repertoire shifts in secondary cytopenia and chronic lymphocytic leukemia mostly reflected lymphoma, not autoimmunity.

CDR1 and CDR2 (germline): MNHEY, SVGAGI. This CDR3 contains 18 residues. As regards this clonotype: The target antigen is unknown.

Tens of thousands of genome equivalents of blood DNA were amplified for TRB. Multiplex touch-down PCR amplified TRB using TRB-A and TRB-B pools in one tube. TCRdb reprocessed the multiplex PCR reads and keeps a single row for each CDR3 protein, giving no DNA. Its clone listing holds about 4,200 distinct CDR3 sequences. These data were also filed under a second study, of T cell repertoires in aging, cancer and after chemotherapy. In that study: Rebound thymic output was suggested by rising median generation probability during chemotherapy in each cancer cohort.

Specimen: peripheral blood. The rearrangement joins TRBV6-5 to TRBJ2-2; TCRdb returns TRBD2, unconfirmable since there is no DNA. This receptor was taken from a human donor in good health. This CDR3 reads CASSDRRGRAGSTGELFF.